These T cell receptor beta chains were read from a single sample in a study of T cell responses to AZD1222 COVID-19 vaccine. The assay was immunoSEQ multiplex PCR, and TCRdb's table has in-frame clones only and misses some. The sample carries more than 85,000 clones, around 87% recorded once. This sample comprised peripheral blood, obtained on day 0 of AZD1222 vaccination. Every receptor here comes from an adult in good health. The CDR3 runs from the conserved cysteine through the conserved F or W. A D gene is named only where the DNA matches it firmly. The size entry is marked missing in some rows and otherwise reads once, few, many or a size class.

J gene,V gene,D gene,clone size,CDR3 DNA,CDR3 protein
TRBJ2-5,TRBV5-4,TRBD1,NA,TGTGCCACCGAGGACAGGGGGGGCAGGGAGACCCAGTACTTC,CATEDRGGRETQYF
TRBJ2-7,TRBV3-1/TRBV3-2,NA,once,TGTGCCAGCAGCCAACCGGGACATACCTACGAGCAGTACTTC,CASSQPGHTYEQYF
TRBJ1-2,TRBV11-3,NA,NA,TGTGCCAGCAGCCCAACCTCGGGACTGAGTTATGGCTACACCTTC,CASSPTSGLSYGYTF
TRBJ2-7,TRBV18,NA,NA,TGTGCCAGCTCACCCCGGAGGGGTTCTTGGTACGAGCAGTACTTC,CASSPRRGSWYEQYF
TRBJ1-5,TRBV7-8,TRBD1,NA,TGTGCCAGCAGCTTAGCTCTCGAGACAGGGGAGGATTTCAATCAGCCCCAGCATTTT,CASSLALETGEDFNQPQHF
TRBJ2-3,TRBV15,NA,once,TGTGCCACCAGCAGAGCTGGGGGGTACGATACGCAGTATTTT,CATSRAGGYDTQYF
TRBJ1-1,TRBV19,NA,NA,TGTGCCAGTAGTCTATTAGGGGGGGCTGAAGCTTTCTTT,CASSLLGGAEAFF
TRBJ2-7,TRBV7-8,TRBD1,NA,TGTGCCAGCAGCGCAGGGGGCCAGTCCTACGAGCAGTACTTC,CASSAGGQSYEQYF
TRBJ2-3,TRBV6-2/TRBV6-3,NA,NA,TGTGCCAGCAGTCACACACGGGGGAACGCTGGGGGAGATACGCAGTATTTT,CASSHTRGNAGGDTQYF
TRBJ2-1,TRBV5-4,TRBD2,NA,TGTGCCAGCAGTATCAGGACTAGCGGGATTAATGAGCAGTTCTTC,CASSIRTSGINEQFF
TRBJ1-1,TRBV6-1,TRBD1,NA,TGTGCCAGCAGAAGACAGGGGAACACTGAAGCTTTCTTT,CASRRQGNTEAFF
TRBJ2-2,TRBV5-4,NA,NA,TGTGCCAGCCAGGGAGGAGCCGGGGAGCTGTTTTTT,CASQGGAGELFF
TRBJ1-4,TRBV28,TRBD1,NA,TGTGCCATCTCGCCCCCCGGGACAGGGAGTGAAAAACTGTTTTTT,CAISPPGTGSEKLFF
TRBJ2-3,TRBV27,NA,NA,TGTGCCAGCAGTCCGTTACGGGGTACGCAGTATTTT,CASSPLRGTQYF
TRBJ1-5,TRBV2,NA,NA,TGTGCCAGCAGGGGCCAAAGCAATCAGCCCCAGCATTTT,CASRGQSNQPQHF
TRBJ1-2,TRBV5-1,TRBD1,NA,TGCGCCAGCAGCGCCCGACAGGGGGCTTGGGATGGCTACACCTTC,CASSARQGAWDGYTF
TRBJ2-2,TRBV7-3,TRBD1,NA,TGTGCCAGCAGCCAGGACAGGGCGGGCACCGGGGAGCTGTTTTTT,CASSQDRAGTGELFF
TRBJ2-1,TRBV6-5,NA,NA,TGTGCCAGCAGGGGGGGCCGCTCCTACAATGAGCAGTTCTTC,CASRGGRSYNEQFF
TRBJ2-3,TRBV11-3,NA,NA,TGTGCCAGCAGCCCCCCAGGAGATACGCAGTATTTT,CASSPPGDTQYF
TRBJ2-1,TRBV29-1,NA,NA,TGCAGCGGGGGGTACAATGAGCAGTTCTTC,CSGGYNEQFF
TRBJ2-7,TRBV27,NA,NA,TGTGCCAGCAGTTTACGGGGGTGGAGGCAGTACTTC,CASSLRGWRQYF
TRBJ2-1,TRBV10-3,TRBD2,NA,TGTGCCATCAGTGGGACTAGCGGCTACAATGAGCAGTTCTTC,CAISGTSGYNEQFF
TRBJ2-5,TRBV18,NA,NA,TGTGCCAGCTCACCACCGAGCGAGGAGACCCAGTACTTC,CASSPPSEETQYF
TRBJ2-1,TRBV29-1,TRBD1,NA,TGCAGCGTTGAAGGCGCAGGGGGCGGAAGTGAGCAGTTCTTC,CSVEGAGGGSEQFF
TRBJ2-7,TRBV6-5,NA,few,TGTGCCACACGGGACGGAGTCTACGAGCAGTACTTC,CATRDGVYEQYF
TRBJ1-6,TRBV7-2,NA,NA,TGTGCCAGCAGCTCACGGGGCAGGGAGAATTCACCCCTCCACTTT,CASSSRGRENSPLHF
TRBJ1-1,TRBV7-2,TRBD1,NA,TGTGCCAGCACCTTGACAGGGGATACTGAAGCTTTCTTT,CASTLTGDTEAFF
TRBJ1-2,TRBV19,TRBD1,few,TGTGCCAGTAGAATATCGGGACAGAACCATGGCTACACCTTC,CASRISGQNHGYTF
TRBJ1-6,TRBV19,TRBD1,NA,TGTGCCAGTAGATGGGCTGAATCGGACAGGGGGCTTTCACCCCTCCACTTT,CASRWAESDRGLSPLHF
TRBJ2-3,TRBV7-6,NA,NA,TGTGCCAGCAGCTTAGGACAGGGCACAGATACGCAGTATTTT,CASSLGQGTDTQYF
TRBJ2-2,TRBV19,NA,few,TGTGCCAGTAGTGAGTTCCGGGAGCTGTTTTTT,CASSEFRELFF
TRBJ1-1,TRBV19,NA,NA,TGTGCCAGTAGTAAAGTCAGGAACACTGAAGCTTTCTTT,CASSKVRNTEAFF
TRBJ2-3,TRBV4-3,NA,NA,TGCGCCAGCAGCCAAGATGGTCGAGGCACAGATACGCAGTATTTT,CASSQDGRGTDTQYF
TRBJ2-3,TRBV28,NA,NA,TGTGCCAGCAGTTTGGGGGGATCCGGCACAGATACGCAGTATTTT,CASSLGGSGTDTQYF
TRBJ2-1,TRBV24-1,NA,once,TGTGCCACCAGGTCCGGGATTGAGCAGTTCTTC,CATRSGIEQFF
TRBJ1-2,TRBV2,NA,once,TGTGCCAGCAGTGAAGGGGGGGCGAAGGCTGCATCTGGTTTGAATGGCTACACCTTC,CASSEGGAKAASGLNGYTF
TRBJ2-1,TRBV5-4,TRBD1,NA,TGTGCCAGCAGCAAGGGACAGAAGGACTACAATGAGCAGTTCTTC,CASSKGQKDYNEQFF
TRBJ2-1,TRBV24-1,NA,once,TGTGCCACCAGTGACGGACTTTACAATGAGCAGTTCTTC,CATSDGLYNEQFF
TRBJ2-1,TRBV2,NA,few,TGTGCCAGCAGTGAAGCAACGTTCAATGAGCAGTTCTTC,CASSEATFNEQFF
TRBJ2-7,TRBV7-9,NA,NA,TGTGCCAGCAGCTTACAGGGGACTACAGCTTACGAGCAGTACTTC,CASSLQGTTAYEQYF
TRBJ2-7,TRBV20-1,NA,once,TGCAGTGCGCAAGCCTACGAGCAGTACTTC,CSAQAYEQYF
TRBJ2-1,TRBV5-4,NA,once,TGTGCCAGCAGCTTGGATTTGGAACTAGCCTACAATGAGCAGTTCTTC,CASSLDLELAYNEQFF
TRBJ1-4,TRBV28,NA,NA,TGTGCCAGCAGTTTACTAGGGAATGAAAAACTGTTTTTT,CASSLLGNEKLFF
TRBJ1-2,TRBV7-9,NA,NA,TGTGCCAGCAGCTATACAAAGTCCGACCCTTATGGCTACACCTTC,CASSYTKSDPYGYTF
TRBJ2-1,TRBV14,NA,NA,TGTGCCAGCAGCCAAGTGGCAGGTGGGCAGTACAATGAGCAGTTCTTC,CASSQVAGGQYNEQFF
TRBJ2-1,TRBV4-1,NA,NA,TGCGCCAGCAGCCAAACGGGGAATGAGCAGTTCTTC,CASSQTGNEQFF
TRBJ1-6,TRBV2,NA,once,TGTGCCACACGGGACTTCGGTAATTCACCCCTCCACTTT,CATRDFGNSPLHF
TRBJ2-7,TRBV11-2,NA,NA,TGTGCCAGCAGCTCATTGAGGGGGCAGGGGAGGGCTCACGAGCAGTACTTC,CASSSLRGQGRAHEQYF
TRBJ2-2,TRBV25-1,TRBD1,NA,TGTGCCAGCAGTGAATCCGGGGTGGGGCAGGGGGACACCGGGGAGCTGTTTTTT,CASSESGVGQGDTGELFF
TRBJ2-2,TRBV5-1,TRBD2,NA,TGCGCCAGCAGCTTGGGGACTAGCACCGGGGAGCTGTTTTTT,CASSLGTSTGELFF
TRBJ2-5,TRBV5-5,NA,NA,TGTGCCAGCAGCTCTCTCCTAGCCACGTACCAAGAGACCCAGTACTTC,CASSSLLATYQETQYF